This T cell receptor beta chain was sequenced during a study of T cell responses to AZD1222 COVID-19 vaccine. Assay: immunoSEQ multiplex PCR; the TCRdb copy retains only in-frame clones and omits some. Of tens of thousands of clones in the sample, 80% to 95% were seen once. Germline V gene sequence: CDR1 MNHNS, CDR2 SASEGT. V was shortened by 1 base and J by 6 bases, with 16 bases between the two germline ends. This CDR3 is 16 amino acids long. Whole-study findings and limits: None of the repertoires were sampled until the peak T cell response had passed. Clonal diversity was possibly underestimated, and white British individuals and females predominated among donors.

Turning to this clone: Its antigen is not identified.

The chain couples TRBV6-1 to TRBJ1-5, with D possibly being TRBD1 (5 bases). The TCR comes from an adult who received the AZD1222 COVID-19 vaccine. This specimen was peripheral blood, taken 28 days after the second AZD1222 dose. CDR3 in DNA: TGTGCCAGCAGTGAAGTCCGGGGCTTGAGGCGTCAGCCCCAGCATTTT. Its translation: CASSEVRGLRRQPQHF.